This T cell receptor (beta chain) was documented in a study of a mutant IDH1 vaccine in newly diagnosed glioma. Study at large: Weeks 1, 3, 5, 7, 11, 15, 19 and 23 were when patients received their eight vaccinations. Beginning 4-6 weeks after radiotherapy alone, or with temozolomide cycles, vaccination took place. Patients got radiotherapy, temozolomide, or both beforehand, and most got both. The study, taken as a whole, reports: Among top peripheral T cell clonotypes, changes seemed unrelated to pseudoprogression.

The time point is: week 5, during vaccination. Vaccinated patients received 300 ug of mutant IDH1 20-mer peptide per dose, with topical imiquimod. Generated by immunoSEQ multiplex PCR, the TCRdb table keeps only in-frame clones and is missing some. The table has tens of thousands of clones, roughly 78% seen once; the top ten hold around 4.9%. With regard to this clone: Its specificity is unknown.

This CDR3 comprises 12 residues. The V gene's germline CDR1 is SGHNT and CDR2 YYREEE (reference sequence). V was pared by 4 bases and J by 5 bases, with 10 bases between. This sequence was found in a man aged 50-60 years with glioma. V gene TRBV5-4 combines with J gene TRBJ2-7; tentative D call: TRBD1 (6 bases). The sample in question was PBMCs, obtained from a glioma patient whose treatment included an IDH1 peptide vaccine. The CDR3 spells CASSPRGNEQYF. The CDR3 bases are TGTGCCAGCAGCCCGAGGGGGAACGAGCAGTACTTC. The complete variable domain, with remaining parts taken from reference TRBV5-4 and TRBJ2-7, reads ETGVTQSPTHLIKTRGQQVTLRCSSQSGHNTVSWYQQALGQGPQFIFQYYREEENGRGNFPPRFSGLQFPNYSSELNVNALELDDSALYLCASSPRGNEQYFGPGTRLTVT.